A single sample is the source of the 27 T cell receptor beta chains below, sequenced in a study of CD8 T cells in ankylosing spondylitis. Study observations and caveats: A TCR beta motif made of about eight highly homologous variants seemed typical of ankylosing spondylitis blood.

TCRdb analysed the 5' RACE reads with MiXCR anew, one entry per CDR3 protein. The data hold 700,000 to 1,000,000 distinct CDR3 sequences, with over 9.5% observed a single time. These receptors have no identified antigens. The sequencing sample was made of blood, either unsorted or a sorted T cell fraction (not recorded which). Receptors originate from a male donor with ankylosing spondylitis.

The chain has TRBV7-2 and TRBJ1-6; D is unresolved. The CDR3 consists of 13 residues. CDR1 is SGHTA, CDR2 FQGNSA, per germline. V dropped 3 bases and J dropped 14 bases, with 14 bases sitting between them. The CDR3 here is CASSLRLRTALHF. The CDR3 DNA reads as TGTGCCAGCAGCTTGAGGTTAAGAACTGCCCTCCACTTT.

This clonotype was seen at least ten times. The J gene is TRBJ2-3, the V gene TRBV20-1, with D possibly called TRBD1 or TRBD2 (5 bases each). Trimming took 0 bases from V and 5 from J, leaving 15 bases between them. Germline assignment: CDR1 DFQATT and CDR2 SNEGSKA (reference sequence). The CDR3 length is 15 residues. This CDR3 is CSARDGTTLGDTQYF. The CDR3, as DNA: TGCAGTGCTAGAGACGGGACCACCCTCGGAGATACGCAGTATTTT.

This clonotype came up a few times. The J gene is TRBJ2-7, the V gene TRBV4-1; a weak D match, TRBD2 (5 bases). The CDR3 has 15 residues. Trimming removed 6 bases from V and 0 bases from J, with 15 bases in between. Germline loops: CDR1 MGHRA, CDR2 YSYEKL. In DNA, the CDR3 is TGCGCCAGCAGAACGAGGCTCGGAGGCTCCTACGAGCAGTACTTC. Amino acid sequence: CASRTRLGGSYEQYF.

This clonotype was seen ten or more times. This chain joins TRBV25-1 and TRBJ2-3; D gene ambiguous. The CDR3 has 13 amino acids. V gave up 4 bases and J gave up 0 bases, with 5 bases separating them. The germline CDR1 and CDR2 sequences are MGHDK and SYGVNS. CDR3 loop: CASSADSTDTQYF. CDR3 in DNA: TGTGCCAGCAGTGCGGACAGCACAGATACGCAGTATTTT. The variable domain in full, with the rest retrieved from reference TRBV25-1 and TRBJ2-3, is EADIYQTPRYLVIGTGKKITLECSQTMGHDKMYWYQQDPGMELHLIHYSYGVNSTEKGDLSSESTVSRIRTEHFPLTLESARPSHTSQYLCASSADSTDTQYFGPGTRLTVL.

V is TRBV9 and J is TRBJ2-3; a possible D gene is TRBD2 (5 bases). Per the germline V gene, CDR1 is SGDLS and CDR2 is YYNGEE. The ends were cut back, 0 bases at V and 8 bases at J, with 16 bases in the middle. CDR3 length: 15 residues. The DNA for the CDR3 is TGTGCCAGCAGCGTAGAAGCGGTGGGGTCGGGTACGCAGTATTTT. It encodes CASSVEAVGSGTQYF.

The chain employs TRBV12-3 or TRBV12-4 and TRBJ2-3; TRBD1 matches at 9 bases. This CDR3 spans 16 amino acids. The ends lost 7 bases at V and 0 bases at J; junction bases unmatched: 8. The CDR3 nucleotides read TGTGCCAGCACCCCTGGAGGGACAGGGAGCACAGATACGCAGTATTTT. Protein sequence: CASTPGGTGSTDTQYF.

This clonotype has a handful of counts. CDR3 sequence: CASSLDGTIYEQYF. The CDR3 nucleotides are TGCGCCAGCAGCTTGGATGGCACTATATACGAGCAGTACTTC. This rearrangement joins TRBV5-1 to TRBJ2-7; D unresolved. Trimming stripped 0 bases from V and 4 bases from J, with 11 bases between. Germline V gives CDR1 SGHRS, CDR2 YFSETQ. The CDR3 extends over 14 amino acids.

This clonotype appeared a few times. This chain joins TRBV12-3 or TRBV12-4 and TRBJ2-1, with TRBD2 as a possible D gene (5 bases). The CDR3 sequence is 15 residues long. V lost 1 base and J lost 4, with 11 bases in between. The CDR3 nucleotides read TGTGCCAGCAGTTTAGGGACTTCCCCTTACAATGAGCAGTTCTTC. Its translation is CASSLGTSPYNEQFF.

This sequence joins TRBV30 and TRBJ2-7; 8 bases fit TRBD2. Looked up from germline, CDR1 is GTSNPN and CDR2 is SVGIG (reference sequence). The CDR3 is 15 amino acids. Losses at the gene ends were 1 base for V and 4 bases for J; bases not matched to a gene: 9. CDR3 DNA: TGTGCCTGGAGTGACTGGACTAGCCCGAGATACGAGCAGTACTTC. It yields the protein CAWSDWTSPRYEQYF.

Only a few counts were recorded for this clonotype. The genes are TRBV9 and TRBJ2-7; D unclear. This CDR3 is built from 13 residues. The germline V gene has CDR1 SGDLS and CDR2 YYNGEE. V was trimmed by 4 bases and J by 6 bases, leaving 14 bases between them. The CDR3 DNA reads as TGTGCCAGCAGCACTCAGACGACAACCGAGCAGTACTTC. Its protein is CASSTQTTTEQYF.

The V gene is TRBV24-1, the J gene TRBJ2-7; no firm D call. The CDR3 is 13 amino acids. Germline V lookup: CDR1 KGHDR, CDR2 SFDVKD. V was clipped by 4 bases and J by 5 bases, with 11 bases between them. The CDR3 loop is CATSDPGRNEQYF. CDR3 coding DNA: TGTGCCACCAGTGACCCGGGTCGGAACGAGCAGTACTTC.

This chain joins TRBV5-1 and TRBJ1-1; the D gene is possibly TRBD1 (6 bases). V was clipped by 4 bases and J by 7 bases, with 17 bases between them. This CDR3 has 14 amino acids. Germline CDR1 SGHRS, CDR2 YFSETQ. In DNA form, the CDR3 reads TGCGCCAGCAGCCCCACGGGGGCCGGGGATGAAGCTTTCTTT. Encoded protein: CASSPTGAGDEAFF.

This clonotype appeared a few times. V gene TRBV10-1 combines with J gene TRBJ2-5; tentatively, D is TRBD1 (6 bases). CDR3 length: 14 amino acids. The V end lost 6 bases, the J end lost 5 bases, and 16 bases lay between the germline ends. Looked up from germline, CDR1 is WNHNN and CDR2 is SYGVQD (reference sequence). CDR3 bases: TGCGCCAGCAGCGGATCGACAGGAAGGGAGACCCAGTACTTC. Its protein is CASSGSTGRETQYF.

This chain uses TRBV7-2 with TRBJ2-3; D unresolved. The CDR3 extends over 13 amino acids. V was pared by 10 bases and J by 6 bases, with 17 bases between. Germline values: CDR1 SGHTA, CDR2 FQGNSA. The CDR3: CAISIRPVDTQYF. DNA for the CDR3: TGTGCCATAAGCATAAGACCGGTCGATACGCAGTATTTT.

The rearrangement links TRBV15 to TRBJ2-2, with 8 nucleotides matching TRBD2. Germline V lookup: CDR1 LNHNV, CDR2 YYDKDF (reference sequence). V shed 5 bases, J shed 0 bases, and the junction held 2 bases outside the gene matches. The CDR3 has 15 residues. CDR3 in amino acids: CATSFGGANTGELFF. The CDR3 nucleotides are TGTGCCACCAGCTTCGGGGGGGCGAACACCGGGGAGCTGTTTTTT. The full variable domain, completed using reference TRBV15 and TRBJ2-2, is DAMVIQNPRYQVTQFGKPVTLSCSQTLNHNVMYWYQQKSSQAPKLLFHYYDKDFNNEADTPDNFQSRRPNTSFCFLDIRSPGLGDTAMYLCATSFGGANTGELFFGEGSRLTVL.

The V gene is TRBV6-2 or TRBV6-3, the J gene TRBJ2-1, with no clear D. This CDR3 is built from 13 residues. Trimming stripped 2 bases from V and 4 bases from J, with 6 bases between. The germline V gene has CDR1 MNHEY and CDR2 SVGEGT. The CDR3 DNA reads as TGTGCCAGCAGTTACGACCAGTACAATGAGCAGTTCTTC. Residues: CASSYDQYNEQFF.

About this clonotype: At one of its ends the junction is not consistent with the germline gene, which may arise from a read error. The chain recombines TRBV5-1 with TRBJ2-2, with D possibly matching TRBD1 (7 bases). Germline V gives CDR1 SGHRS, CDR2 YFSETQ. The CDR3 sequence is 15 residues long. In DNA form, the CDR3 reads TGCGCCAGCAGCGTGGAGGGGGCGTACACCGGGAAGCTGTTTTTT. Protein sequence: CASSVEGAYTGKLFF.

The chain carries TRBV3-1 and TRBJ1-3, with D possibly matching TRBD1 (6 bases). V lost 8 bases and J 8 bases, leaving 16 bases between the germline ends. Germline V gene sequence: CDR1 LGHDT, CDR2 YNNKEL (reference sequence). The CDR3 runs to 13 residues. The chain's CDR3 is CASGGRGADTIYF. DNA for the CDR3: TGTGCCAGCGGCGGCCGGGGGGCTGACACCATATATTTT.

This clonotype was observed many times. The chain combines TRBV20-1 with TRBJ2-5; maybe TRBD1 (7 bases). Germline V gene data show CDR1 as DFQATT and CDR2 as SNEGSKA (reference sequence). V lost 0 bases and J lost 5, with 13 bases in between. CDR3 length: 14 amino acids. The CDR3 reads CSARDQGGPETQYF. The CDR3 nucleotides are TGCAGTGCTAGAGATCAGGGGGGACCTGAGACCCAGTACTTC.

This sequence joins TRBV4-3 and TRBJ2-1; a possible D gene is TRBD1 (5 bases). The germline V gene encodes CDR1 LGHNA and CDR2 YSLEER. The length of the CDR3 is 17 residues. Trimming removed 3 bases at V and 1 base at J, with 16 bases between. The CDR3 nucleotides are TGCGCCAGCAGCCATAAAAGGGGAACAGATTCCTACAATGAGCAGTTCTTC. It codes for CASSHKRGTDSYNEQFF.

This clonotype was seen many times. V gene TRBV5-6 combines with J gene TRBJ2-7; 7 nucleotides match TRBD1. This CDR3 has 15 amino acids. Looked up from germline, CDR1 is SGHDT and CDR2 is YYEEEE. Trimming cost V 0 bases and J 6 bases; bases outside gene matches: 9. CDR3 protein: CASSLGGQPSGEQYF. The CDR3 DNA is TGTGCCAGCAGCTTGGGGGGACAGCCTTCGGGCGAGCAGTACTTC.

The chain combines TRBV5-1 with TRBJ2-1; 9 bases line up with TRBD2. CDR3 length equals 17 residues. With 0 bases clipped from V and 3 bases from J, the junction kept 7 bases outside the gene matches. Germline CDR1 SGHRS, CDR2 YFSETQ. The CDR3: CASSLARGSGSYNEQFF. CDR3 nucleotide sequence: TGCGCCAGCAGCTTGGCCAGGGGTAGCGGGAGCTACAATGAGCAGTTCTTC.

V gene TRBV5-1 combines with J gene TRBJ1-1; no clear D. Germline V lookup: CDR1 SGHRS, CDR2 YFSETQ. This CDR3 is 15 amino acids long. Trimming left V 1 base short and J 3 bases short, with 13 bases between. CDR3 in amino acids: CASSLKAEGDTEAFF. DNA of the CDR3: TGCGCCAGCAGCTTGAAGGCAGAGGGAGACACTGAAGCTTTCTTT.

This clonotype was observed a handful of times. The CDR3 nucleotides read TGTGCCAGCAGCTCAGGTCCGAACTCCTACGAGCAGTACTTC. Amino acid sequence: CASSSGPNSYEQYF. The chain uses TRBV11-2 and TRBJ2-7; D unresolved. There are 14 residues in the CDR3. V was trimmed by 4 bases and J by 0 bases, leaving 10 bases between them. Germline CDR1 is SGHAT and CDR2 is FQNNGV.

The chain couples TRBV4-2 to TRBJ2-3; the D gene is possibly TRBD2 (5 bases). CDR1 and CDR2 from the germline V gene are LGHNA and YNFKEQ. Trimming shortened V by 3 bases and J by 0 bases, and 10 bases separated the two germline ends. The CDR3 is 15 amino acids. This CDR3 is CASSHASSSTDTQYF. The CDR3 DNA is TGTGCCAGCAGCCACGCTAGCTCTAGCACAGATACGCAGTATTTT.

V is TRBV20-1 and J is TRBJ2-1, with D perhaps TRBD1 (6 bases). Germline assignment: CDR1 DFQATT and CDR2 SNEGSKA (reference sequence). The ends were cut back, 6 bases at V and 12 bases at J, with 15 bases in the middle. This CDR3 is built from 11 residues. CDR3 sequence: CSATLADRQFF. In DNA form, the CDR3 reads TGCAGTGCCACATTGGCGGACAGGCAGTTCTTC.

A few counts support this clonotype. The chain employs TRBV6-5 and TRBJ1-2, with 8 bases fitting TRBD1. After removal of 0 bases from V and 10 bases from J, the junction contained 7 bases not matched to a gene. The V gene's germline CDR1 is MNHEY and CDR2 SVGAGI. The CDR3 has 14 amino acids. CDR3 nucleotide sequence: TGTGCCAGCAGTTACTCGGCGGACAGGGTTCTCTACACCTTC. Its translation is CASSYSADRVLYTF.